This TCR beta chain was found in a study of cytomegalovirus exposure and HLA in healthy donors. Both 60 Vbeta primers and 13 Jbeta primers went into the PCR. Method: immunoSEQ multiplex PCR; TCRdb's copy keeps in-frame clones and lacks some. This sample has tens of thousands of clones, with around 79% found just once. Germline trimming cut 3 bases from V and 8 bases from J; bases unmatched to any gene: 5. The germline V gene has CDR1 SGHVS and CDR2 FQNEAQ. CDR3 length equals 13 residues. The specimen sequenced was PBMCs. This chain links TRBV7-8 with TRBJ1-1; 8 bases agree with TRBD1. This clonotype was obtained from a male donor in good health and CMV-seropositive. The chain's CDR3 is CASSFERDREAFF. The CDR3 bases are TGTGCCAGCAGCTTCGAACGGGACAGGGAAGCTTTCTTT. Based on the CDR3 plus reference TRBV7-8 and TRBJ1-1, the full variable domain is GAGVSQSPRYKVAKRGQDVALRCDPISGHVSLFWYQQALGQGPEFLTYFQNEAQLDKSGLPSDRFFAERPEGSVSTLKIQRTQQEDSAVYLCASSFERDREAFFGQGTRLTVV.